This TCR beta chain was identified during a study of radiation and T cells in renal cell carcinoma. Across the study: Nephrectomy followed 15 Gy stereotactic body radiation by 4 weeks. The study, taken as a whole, reports: Top tumor clonotypes rose in blood 2 weeks post-radiation, then contracted. No pretreatment tumor biopsies were available for baseline clonotypes.

The CDR3 loop spans 19 amino acids. From germline, CDR1 is SGHTA and CDR2 FQGNSA. Deletions cut 1 base from V and 7 bases from J, with 27 bases between. Time point noted: baseline pretreatment blood. The treatment here: 15 Gy SBRT to primary tumor, nephrectomy 4 weeks later. After SBRT, blood was collected at 2 and 4 weeks, plus baseline. About this clone: No antigen is known for it.

Here immunoSEQ multiplex PCR was the method, and the copy in TCRdb shows in-frame clones only, minus some. The sample has about 160,000 clones, about nine tenths seen once. The genes are TRBV7-2 and TRBJ2-3, with D possibly matching TRBD2 (6 bases). This TCR came from a woman in her sixties or seventies with renal cell carcinoma. The sample here was blood, taken from a patient whose treatment included radiotherapy and nephrectomy. CDR3 region: CASSLDSFRGSLSKNTQYF. As DNA, the CDR3 is TGTGCCAGCAGCTTAGATTCCTTTCGGGGGTCCCTCTCAAAGAATACGCAGTATTTT.